This TCR beta chain was sequenced for a study of glioma-infiltrating T cells. This clonotype was observed at least ten times. Its antigen is as yet unknown. This CDR3 has 13 residues. V lost 8 bases and J 7 bases, leaving 18 bases between the germline ends. The germline gives CDR1 KGHSH, CDR2 LQKENI. Using RNA template, CDR3s of TCR alpha and beta were amplified with iRepertoire arm-PCR. Tissue mRNA or PBMC total RNA, roughly 100-400 ng, went into one-step reverse transcription and amplification. TCRdb recomputed calls from the multiplex PCR reads with MiXCR, one row per CDR3 protein. The profile shows about 190,000 distinct CDR3 sequences, 25% to 35% of them singletons. General study results and limits: Above-expected tissue-blood divergence occurred in all gliomas, most in low-grade ones.

The material sequenced was glioma tissue, nonneoplastic brain tissue, or PBMCs (not recorded which). The rearrangement links TRBV18 to TRBJ2-7, with D maybe TRBD2 (5 bases). The TCR sequence derives from a human donor with low-grade glioma or glioblastoma, undergoing nonglioma brain surgery, or in good health (not recorded which). The CDR3: CASPEGNFGEQYF. In DNA form, the CDR3 reads TGTGCCAGCCCCGAGGGCAATTTTGGGGAGCAGTACTTC.